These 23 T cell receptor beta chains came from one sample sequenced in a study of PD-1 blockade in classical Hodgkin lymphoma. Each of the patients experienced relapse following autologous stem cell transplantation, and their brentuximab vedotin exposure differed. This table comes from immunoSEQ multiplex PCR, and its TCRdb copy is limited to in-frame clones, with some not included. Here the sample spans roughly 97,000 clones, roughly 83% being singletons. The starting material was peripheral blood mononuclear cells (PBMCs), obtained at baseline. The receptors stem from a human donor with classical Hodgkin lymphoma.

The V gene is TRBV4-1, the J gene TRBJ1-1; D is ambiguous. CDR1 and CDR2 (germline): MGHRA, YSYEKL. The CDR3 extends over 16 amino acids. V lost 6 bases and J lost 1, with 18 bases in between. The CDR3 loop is CASRSLGLSPNTEAFF. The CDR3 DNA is TGCGCCAGCAGGAGCCTGGGTCTATCACCGAACACTGAAGCTTTCTTT.

In nucleotides, the CDR3 is TGTGCCAGTAGTCTCACCGATTTTAGCGGAAACACCATATATTTT. Translation: CASSLTDFSGNTIYF. This rearrangement joins TRBV19 to TRBJ1-3; D not resolved. Germline CDR1 and CDR2: LNHDA and SQIVND (reference sequence). The CDR3 is 15 amino acids. V was pared by 5 bases and J by 4 bases, with 15 bases between.

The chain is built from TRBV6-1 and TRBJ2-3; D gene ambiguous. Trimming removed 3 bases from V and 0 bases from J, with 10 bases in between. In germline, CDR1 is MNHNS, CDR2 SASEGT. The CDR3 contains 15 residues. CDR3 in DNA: TGTGCCAGCAGTGACTGGGTTAAGAGCACAGATACGCAGTATTTT. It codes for CASSDWVKSTDTQYF.

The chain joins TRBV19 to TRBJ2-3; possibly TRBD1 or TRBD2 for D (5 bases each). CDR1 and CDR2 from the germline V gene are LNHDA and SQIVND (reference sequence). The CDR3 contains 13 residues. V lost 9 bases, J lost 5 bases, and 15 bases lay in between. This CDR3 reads CASRSKGRDTQYF. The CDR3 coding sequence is TGTGCCAGCCGGTCCAAGGGGAGAGATACGCAGTATTTT.

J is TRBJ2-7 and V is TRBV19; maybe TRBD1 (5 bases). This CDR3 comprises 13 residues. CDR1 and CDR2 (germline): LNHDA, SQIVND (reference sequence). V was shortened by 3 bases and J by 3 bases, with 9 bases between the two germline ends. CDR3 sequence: CASSIAQGYEQYF. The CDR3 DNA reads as TGTGCCAGTAGTATCGCCCAGGGCTACGAGCAGTACTTC.

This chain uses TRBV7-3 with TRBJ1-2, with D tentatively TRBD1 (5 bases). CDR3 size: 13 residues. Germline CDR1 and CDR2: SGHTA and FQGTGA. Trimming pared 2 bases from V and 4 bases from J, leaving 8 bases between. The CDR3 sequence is CASSLGRGYGYTF. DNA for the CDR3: TGTGCCAGCAGCTTAGGGAGGGGCTATGGCTACACCTTC. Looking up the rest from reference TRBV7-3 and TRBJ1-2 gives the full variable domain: GAGVSQTPSNKVTEKGKYVELRCDPISGHTALYWYRQSLGQGPEFLIYFQGTGAADDSGLPNDRFFAVRPEGSVSTLKIQRTERGDSAVYLCASSLGRGYGYTFGSGTRLTVV.

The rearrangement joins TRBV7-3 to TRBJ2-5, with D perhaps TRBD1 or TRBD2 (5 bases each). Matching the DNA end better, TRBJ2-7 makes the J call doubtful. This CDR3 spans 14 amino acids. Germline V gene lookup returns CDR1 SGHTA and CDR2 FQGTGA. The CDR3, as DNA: TGTGCCAGCAGCCCGGGACCCTCCTCCTACGAGCAGTACTTC. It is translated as CASSPGPSSYEQYF.

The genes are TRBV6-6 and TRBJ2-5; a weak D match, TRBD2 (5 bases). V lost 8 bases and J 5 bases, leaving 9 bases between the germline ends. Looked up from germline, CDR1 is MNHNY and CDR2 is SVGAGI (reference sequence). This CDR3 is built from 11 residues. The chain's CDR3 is CASFRGETQYF. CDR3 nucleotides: TGTGCCAGCTTCCGCGGGGAGACCCAGTACTTC.

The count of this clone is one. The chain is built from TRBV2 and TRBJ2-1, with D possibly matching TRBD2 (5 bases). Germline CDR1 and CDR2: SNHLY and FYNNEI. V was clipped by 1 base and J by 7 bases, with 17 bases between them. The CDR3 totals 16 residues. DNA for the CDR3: TGTGCCAGCAGTGAAGACGGACTGAGTTTGGGGAATGAGCAGTTCTTC. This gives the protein CASSEDGLSLGNEQFF.

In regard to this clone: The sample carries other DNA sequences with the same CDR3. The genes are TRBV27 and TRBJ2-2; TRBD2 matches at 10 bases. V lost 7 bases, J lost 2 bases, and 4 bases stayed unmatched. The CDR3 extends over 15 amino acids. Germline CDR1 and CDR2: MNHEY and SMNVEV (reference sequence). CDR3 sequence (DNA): TGTGCCAGCACCCTACTAGCGGGAAACACCGGGGAGCTGTTTTTT. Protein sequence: CASTLLAGNTGELFF.

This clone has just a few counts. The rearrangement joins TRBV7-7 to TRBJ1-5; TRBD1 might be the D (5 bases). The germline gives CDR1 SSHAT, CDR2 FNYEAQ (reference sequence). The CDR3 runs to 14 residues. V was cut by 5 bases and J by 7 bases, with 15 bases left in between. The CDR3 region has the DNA TGTGCCAGCAGCCACACGGGGGGTCGGCAGCCCCAGCATTTT. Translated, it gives CASSHTGGRQPQHF.

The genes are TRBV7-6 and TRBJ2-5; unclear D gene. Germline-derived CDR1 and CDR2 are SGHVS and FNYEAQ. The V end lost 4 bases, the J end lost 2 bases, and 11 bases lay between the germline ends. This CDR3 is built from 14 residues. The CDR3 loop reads CASSYGSNQETQYF. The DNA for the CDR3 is TGTGCCAGCAGCTACGGGTCAAATCAAGAGACCCAGTACTTC. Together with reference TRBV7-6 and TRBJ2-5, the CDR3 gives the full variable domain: GAGVSQSPRYKVTKRGQDVALRCDPISGHVSLYWYRQALGQGPEFLTYFNYEAQQDKSGLPNDRFSAERPEGSISTLTIQRTEQRDSAMYRCASSYGSNQETQYFGPGTRLLVL.

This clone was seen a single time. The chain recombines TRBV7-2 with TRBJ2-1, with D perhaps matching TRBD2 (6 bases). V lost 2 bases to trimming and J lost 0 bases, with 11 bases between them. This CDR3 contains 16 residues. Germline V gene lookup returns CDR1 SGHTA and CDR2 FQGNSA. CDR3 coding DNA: TGTGCCAGCAGCTTAAAGGAGGACTACTCCTACAATGAGCAGTTCTTC. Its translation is CASSLKEDYSYNEQFF.

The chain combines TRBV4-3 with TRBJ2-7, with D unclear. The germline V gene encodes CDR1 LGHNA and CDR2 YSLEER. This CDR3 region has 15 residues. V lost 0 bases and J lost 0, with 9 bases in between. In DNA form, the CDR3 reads TGCGCCAGCAGCCAAGACCTTAATCCCTCCTACGAGCAGTACTTC. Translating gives CASSQDLNPSYEQYF.

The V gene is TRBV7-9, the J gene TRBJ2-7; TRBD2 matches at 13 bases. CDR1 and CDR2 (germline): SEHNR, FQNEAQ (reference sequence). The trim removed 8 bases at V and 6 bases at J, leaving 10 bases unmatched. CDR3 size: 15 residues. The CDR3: CASGNGLAGVGEQYF. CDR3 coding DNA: TGTGCCAGCGGAAATGGACTAGCGGGAGTAGGCGAGCAGTACTTC.

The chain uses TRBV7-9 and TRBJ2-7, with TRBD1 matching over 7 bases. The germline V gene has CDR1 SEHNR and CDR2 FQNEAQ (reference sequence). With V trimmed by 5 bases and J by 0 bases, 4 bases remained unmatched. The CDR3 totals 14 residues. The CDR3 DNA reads TGTGCCAGCAGCCTCCGGGACAGCTCCTACGAGCAGTACTTC. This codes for CASSLRDSSYEQYF.

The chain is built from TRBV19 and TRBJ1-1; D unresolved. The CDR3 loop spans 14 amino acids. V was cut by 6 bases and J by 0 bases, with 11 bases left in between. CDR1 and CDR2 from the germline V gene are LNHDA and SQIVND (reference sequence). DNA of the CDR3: TGTGCCAGTAGATTGGACGGGATGAACACTGAAGCTTTCTTT. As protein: CASRLDGMNTEAFF.

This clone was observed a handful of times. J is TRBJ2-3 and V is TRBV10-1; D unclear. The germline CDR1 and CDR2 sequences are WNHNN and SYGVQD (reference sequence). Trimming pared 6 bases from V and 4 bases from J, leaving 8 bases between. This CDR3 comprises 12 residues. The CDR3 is CASSVRPDTQYF. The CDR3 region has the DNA TGCGCCAGCAGCGTCCGTCCAGATACGCAGTATTTT.

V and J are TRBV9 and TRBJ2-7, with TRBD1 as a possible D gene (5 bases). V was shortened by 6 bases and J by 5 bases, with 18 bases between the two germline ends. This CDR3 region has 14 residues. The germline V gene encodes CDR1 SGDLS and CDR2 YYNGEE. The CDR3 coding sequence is TGTGCCAGCAAAAGTTTCAGGGTGAGGAACGAGCAGTACTTC. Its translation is CASKSFRVRNEQYF.

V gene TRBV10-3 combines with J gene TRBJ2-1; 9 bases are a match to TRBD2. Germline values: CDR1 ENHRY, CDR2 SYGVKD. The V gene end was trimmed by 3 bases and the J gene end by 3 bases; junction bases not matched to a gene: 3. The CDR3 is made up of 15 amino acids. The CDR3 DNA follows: TGTGCCATCAGTGACCTAGCGGGATACTACAATGAGCAGTTCTTC. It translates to CAISDLAGYYNEQFF.

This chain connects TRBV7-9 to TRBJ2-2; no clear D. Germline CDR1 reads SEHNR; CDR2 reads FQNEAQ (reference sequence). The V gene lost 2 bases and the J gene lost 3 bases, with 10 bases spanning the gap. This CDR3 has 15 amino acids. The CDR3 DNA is TGTGCCAGCAGCTTATTAGGGAAAGACACCGGGGAGCTGTTTTTT. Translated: CASSLLGKDTGELFF.

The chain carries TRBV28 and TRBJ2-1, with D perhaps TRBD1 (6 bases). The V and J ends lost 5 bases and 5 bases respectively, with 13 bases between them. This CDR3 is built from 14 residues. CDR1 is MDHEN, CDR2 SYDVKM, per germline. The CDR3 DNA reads TGTGCCAGCAGTCGAAACAGGGTCCACAATGAGCAGTTCTTC. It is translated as CASSRNRVHNEQFF.

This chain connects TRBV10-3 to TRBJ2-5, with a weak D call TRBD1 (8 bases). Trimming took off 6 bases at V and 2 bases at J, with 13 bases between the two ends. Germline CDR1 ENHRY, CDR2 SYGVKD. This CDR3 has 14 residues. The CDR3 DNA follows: TGTGCCATCAGCGAACAGGGGGGGCAAGAGACCCAGTACTTC. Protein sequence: CAISEQGGQETQYF.